Sequencing of this T cell receptor beta chain was carried out in a study of T cells in Graves' hyperthyroidism and ophthalmopathy (dated by TCRdb to between 2019 and 2020). Regarding the study in general: Peripheral blood was sampled at the time of initial diagnosis, prior to any treatment. The study also compared thyroid tissue and blood T-cell repertoires from more than five Graves' hyperthyroidism patients. The approximately 100 discovery patients were randomly divided into training and test sets at a 7:3 ratio. After sampling, hyperthyroidism patients received methimazole starting at 30 mg daily, and ophthalmopathy patients received high-dose intravenous methylprednisolone. Whether ophthalmopathy could be predicted prospectively was tested in an independent validation cohort made up of about 18 hyperthyroidism patients plus 17 patients who later progressed to ophthalmopathy. The paper reports TCR Vbeta CDR3 sequencing of some 140 peripheral blood samples: approximately 43 ophthalmopathy, under 85 hyperthyroidism and around 17 progressor patients. TCR V-J signatures able to tell the groups apart were searched for in a discovery cohort of about a hundred patients, of whom over 40 had Graves' ophthalmopathy and under 65 had stable Graves' hyperthyroidism.

The CDR3 goes from the cysteine to the phenylalanine over 14 residues. Only the CDR3 part of the read is kept: 42 bases, read in frame from the first base. Trimming takes 3 bases off V and 6 bases off J; junction bases not matched to a gene: 7. Graves' hyperthyroidism was defined as stable when no progression to ophthalmopathy occurred over 18 months of follow-up. Hyperthyroidism patients were newly diagnosed, had a disease duration of under 2 months, and were aged 18 to 65 years. Any patient with an uncontrolled infection, another autoimmune disease, pregnancy or lactation was excluded. Diagnoses relied on clinical symptoms, serum thyroxine and TRAb, thyroid ultrasound and orbital computed tomography. Ficoll-Paque density gradient centrifugation was used to isolate PBMCs from around 10 ml of fresh peripheral blood. Total RNA was extracted with Trizol reagent, and quality was checked on an Agilent 2100 Bioanalyzer.

Amplification of TCR beta CDR3 regions was carried out from RNA transcripts. The TCR CDR3 was subjected to a first round of RT-PCR using the HTBI primer set and the Qiagen OneStep RT-PCR kit. The libraries were constructed in a second round of multiplex PCR and then size-selected and purified. Sequencing of the libraries was done on an Illumina HiSeq2000 using paired-end 100 bp reads. The authors' pipeline ran thus. SOAPnuke was used to process the raw data, removing reads that contained adapters or uncalled bases, had a mean Phred below 15, or lacked an exact match to the constant primer or identifier. COPE v1.2.5 was used to merge the high-quality paired reads, and each unique nucleotide sequence was defined as a clonotype. MiTCR v1.1 was used to align the clonotypes against IMGT TRBV, TRBD and TRBJ reference segments. Only V-J combinations with frequency above 0.0001, covering roughly 99% of repertoires, were analysed. A TCS score was defined as the ratio between F50 (clonal expansion) and ExV (chaos), using BLOSUM62-based TCRdist between CDR3 peptides within each V-J. Welch's t-statistics and random forest reduced some 510 V-J features to roughly 13, which were used in a naive Bayes classifier (R e1071). The similarity between thyroid and blood repertoires was quantified using the Morisita-Horn index. The raw public data were reprocessed by TCRdb itself: fastp quality trimming at Q25, MiXCR clonotype calling, in-frame beta chains only. A single entry per CDR3 protein holds the most common genes and DNA from its merged rows. In this record, the V and J calls reflect TCRdb's handling and not the investigators' own analysis. The sample table records roughly 700,000 distinct CDR3 sequences; about 35% of these occur just once. The ten largest clones take up around 29% of the sample.

The paper's findings and limits, for the study overall: Most expanded thyroid clonotypes (frequency above 0.001) were also detected in blood, a finding suggesting that blood repertoires may reflect thyroid immune responses. Sample size was not statistically predetermined, and investigators were not blinded to group allocation. A 13 V-J signature model separated ophthalmopathy from stable hyperthyroidism, with over 85% sensitivity and 81.08% specificity in cross-validation and 80%/75% in testing. In validation, progression to ophthalmopathy was predicted by the model with roughly 69% sensitivity and 72% to 80% specificity, a median of roughly 6 months before onset.

This clonotype has only a few counts. Its antigen is currently not known. Qualities for individual bases were not recorded, and no much larger clone is one base off. The chain is made from TRBV12-3 or TRBV12-4 and TRBJ2-7; TRBD1 fits 8 bases in the junction. Sequenced input: blood. This TCR came from a woman in her 40s with Graves' hyperthyroidism. The CDR3: CASSFGQGAGEQYF. The DNA sequence follows: TGTGCCAGCAGTTTTGGCCAGGGGGCTGGCGAGCAGTACTTC.